The 9 T cell receptor beta chains listed next were all sequenced from one sample in a study of cytomegalovirus exposure and HLA in healthy donors. The study ran its PCR with 60 Vbeta and 13 Jbeta primers. The method was immunoSEQ multiplex PCR; TCRdb's version includes in-frame clones alone and lacks a portion of them. The sample records about 160,000 clones, roughly four fifths being singletons. Sequencing was done on a sample of PBMCs. These TCRs come from a woman between 18 and 29 years old in good health and CMV-seronegative.

The chain has TRBV28 and TRBJ2-5; 8 bases are shared with TRBD2. The J call is uncertain, as TRBJ2-7 better fits the DNA end. This CDR3 has 14 residues. From germline, CDR1 is MDHEN and CDR2 SYDVKM. In DNA, the CDR3 is TGTGCCAGCAGTTTGCGGGGGGTCGGGGACGAGCAGTACTTC. Translated, it gives CASSLRGVGDEQYF.

This clone was picked up a small number of times. The chain recombines TRBV28 with TRBJ2-7, with unresolved D. Trimming took off 6 bases at V and 1 base at J, with 16 bases between the two ends. Germline-derived CDR1 and CDR2 are MDHEN and SYDVKM. CDR3 length: 15 amino acids. The CDR3 sequence: CASRYHEERSYEQYF. The CDR3 region has the DNA TGTGCCAGCAGATATCATGAGGAGAGATCCTACGAGCAGTACTTC. The complete variable domain, with remaining parts taken from reference TRBV28 and TRBJ2-7, reads DVKVTQSSRYLVKRTGEKVFLECVQDMDHENMFWYRQDPGLGLRLIYFSYDVKMKEKGDIPEGYSVSREKKERFSLILESASTNQTSMYLCASRYHEERSYEQYFGPGTRLTVT.

The J gene is TRBJ1-2, the V gene TRBV6-1, with 8 positions matching TRBD1. Germline CDR1 MNHNS, CDR2 SASEGT. J gave up 4 bases and V 8 bases, and 9 bases lay outside the gene matches. This CDR3 region has 14 residues. Here the CDR3 reads CASDYRGDGYGYTF. The CDR3 bases are TGTGCCAGCGACTACAGGGGGGACGGCTATGGCTACACCTTC.

The sample holds a few counts of this clone. This chain connects TRBV5-5 to TRBJ2-3; a possible D gene is TRBD2 (6 bases). The CDR3 loop spans 13 amino acids. Germline values: CDR1 SGHKS, CDR2 YYEKEE (reference sequence). V was pared by 3 bases and J by 4 bases, with 9 bases between. The CDR3 nucleotides read TGTGCCAGCAGCTGGACTACGGCAGATACGCAGTATTTT. This sequence encodes CASSWTTADTQYF.

The rearrangement joins TRBV14 to TRBJ2-7, with TRBD1 as a possible D gene (6 bases). From germline, CDR1 is SGHDN and CDR2 FVKESK. Trimming removed 1 base at V and 1 base at J, with 11 bases between. The CDR3 runs 15 residues. The CDR3 region is CASSQVGAGSYEQYF. CDR3 DNA sequence: TGTGCCAGCAGCCAAGTGGGGGCCGGGTCCTACGAGCAGTACTTC.

This chain links TRBV7-2 with TRBJ1-4; TRBD1 might be the D (6 bases). The CDR3 has 15 amino acids. Trimming took 5 bases from V and 4 from J, leaving 14 bases between them. Germline V CDR1 and CDR2: SGHTA, FQGNSA. This CDR3 reads CASSPEGDLNEKLFF. The CDR3 DNA reads TGTGCCAGCAGCCCCGAGGGGGACCTTAATGAAAAACTGTTTTTT.

This chain links TRBV25-1 with TRBJ1-5; 7 bases match TRBD1. CDR3 length equals 14 residues. After removal of 4 bases from V and 4 bases from J, the junction contained 4 bases not matched to a gene. Germline V gives CDR1 MGHDK, CDR2 SYGVNS. The DNA for the CDR3 is TGTGCCAGCAGTGGGCAGGGACAGAATCAGCCCCAGCATTTT. Protein: CASSGQGQNQPQHF. Filled out from reference TRBV25-1 and TRBJ1-5, the complete variable domain reads EADIYQTPRYLVIGTGKKITLECSQTMGHDKMYWYQQDPGMELHLIHYSYGVNSTEKGDLSSESTVSRIRTEHFPLTLESARPSHTSQYLCASSGQGQNQPQHFGDGTRLSIL.

This clone appeared once. V and J are TRBV7-2 and TRBJ2-7, with 11 bases matching TRBD2. Germline V gene sequence: CDR1 SGHTA, CDR2 FQGNSA. The CDR3 consists of 13 residues. The ends lost 5 bases at V and 7 bases at J; junction bases unmatched: 4. Written as DNA, the CDR3 is TGTGCCAGCAGCCCCCGACTAGCGGGAGAGCAGTACTTC. This sequence encodes CASSPRLAGEQYF.

About this clone: Compared with germline, one end of the junction differs, possibly owing to a read error. This sequence joins TRBV7-9 and TRBJ1-5; possibly TRBD1 for D (5 bases). The CDR3 extends over 17 amino acids. Germline V lookup: CDR1 SEHNR, CDR2 FQNEAQ (reference sequence). The CDR3 loop reads CSSSLGVQASHNQPQHF. CDR3 in DNA: TGTTCCAGCAGCTTAGGGGTCCAGGCCTCTCACAATCAGCCCCAGCATTTT. The full variable domain, its missing parts supplied by reference TRBV7-9 and TRBJ1-5, is DTGVSQNPRHKITKRGQNVTFRCDPISEHNRLYWYRQTLGQGPEFLTYFQNEAQLEKSRLLSDRFSAERPKGSFSTLEIQRTEQGDSAMYLCSSSLGVQASHNQPQHFGDGTRLSIL.